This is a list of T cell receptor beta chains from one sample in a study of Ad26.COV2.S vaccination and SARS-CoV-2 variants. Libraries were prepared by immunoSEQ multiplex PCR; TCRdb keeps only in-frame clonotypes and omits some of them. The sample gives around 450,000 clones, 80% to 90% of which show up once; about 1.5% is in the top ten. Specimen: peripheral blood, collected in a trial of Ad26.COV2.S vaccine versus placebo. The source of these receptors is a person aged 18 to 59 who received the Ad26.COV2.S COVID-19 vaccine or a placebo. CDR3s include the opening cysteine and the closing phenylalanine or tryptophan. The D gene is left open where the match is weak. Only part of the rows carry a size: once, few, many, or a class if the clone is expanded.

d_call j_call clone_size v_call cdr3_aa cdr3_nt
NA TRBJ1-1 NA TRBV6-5 CASSYGAGVANTEAFF TGTGCCAGCAGTTATGGGGCAGGGGTTGCGAACACTGAAGCTTTCTTT
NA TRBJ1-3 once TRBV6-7 CASSYCRSGNTIYF TGTGCCAGCAGTTACTGCCGCTCTGGAAACACCATATATTTT
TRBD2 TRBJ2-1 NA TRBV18 CASSQTSGSDEQFF TGTGCCAGCTCACAGACTAGCGGGAGCGATGAGCAGTTCTTC
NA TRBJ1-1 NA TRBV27 CASSSYPGGGNTEAFF TGTGCCAGCAGTTCATATCCGGGGGGAGGGAACACTGAAGCTTTCTTT
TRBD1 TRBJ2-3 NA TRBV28 CASSPRGQYTDTQYF TGTGCCAGCAGTCCCCGGGGACAGTACACAGATACGCAGTATTTT
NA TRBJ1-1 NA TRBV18 CASSPKDSYTEAFF TGTGCCAGCTCACCTAAGGACAGTTACACTGAAGCTTTCTTT
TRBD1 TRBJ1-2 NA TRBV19 CASSRGTGFNICGYTF TGTGCCAGTAGTAGAGGGACAGGGTTCAATATTTGTGGCTACACCTTC
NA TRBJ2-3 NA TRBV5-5 CASSEDPGTDTQYF TGTGCCAGCAGCGAAGACCCGGGTACAGATACGCAGTATTTT
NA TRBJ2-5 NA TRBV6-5 CASSLFQKETQYF TGTGCCAGCAGTCTGTTCCAAAAAGAGACCCAGTACTTC
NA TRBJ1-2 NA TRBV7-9 CASSPNLYGYTF TGTGCCAGCAGTCCGAACTTGTATGGCTACACCTTC
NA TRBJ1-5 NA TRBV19 CASSILTGNQPQHF TGTGCCAGTAGTATCCTCACTGGCAATCAGCCCCAGCATTTT
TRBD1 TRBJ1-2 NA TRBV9 CASSPTPDRSYGYTF TGTGCCAGCAGCCCGACGCCGGACAGGAGCTATGGCTACACCTTC
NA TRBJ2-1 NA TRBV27 CASTLYPQWDEQFF TGTGCCAGCACTCTATACCCCCAGTGGGATGAGCAGTTCTTC
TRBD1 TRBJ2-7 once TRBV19 CASRGTGIHEQYF TGTGCCAGTAGGGGGACAGGGATCCACGAGCAGTACTTC
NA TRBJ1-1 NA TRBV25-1 CASILGSEAFF TGTGCCAGCATATTGGGATCTGAAGCTTTCTTT
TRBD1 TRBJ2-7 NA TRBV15 CATSPHRGEYEQYF TGTGCCACCAGTCCCCACAGGGGGGAATACGAGCAGTACTTC
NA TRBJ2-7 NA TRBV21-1 CASADRVSYEQYF TGTGCCAGCGCGGACAGGGTATCCTACGAGCAGTACTTC
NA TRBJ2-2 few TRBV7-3 CASSLGPQSTGELFF TGTGCCAGCAGTCTGGGCCCCCAATCCACCGGGGAGCTGTTTTTT
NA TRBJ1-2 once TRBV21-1 CASSKRAKLCDGYTF TGTGCCAGCAGCAAAAGGGCCAAACTGTGTGATGGCTACACCTTC
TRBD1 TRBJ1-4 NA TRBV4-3 CASSQQGAREKLFF TGCGCCAGCAGCCAACAGGGGGCGAGAGAAAAACTGTTTTTT
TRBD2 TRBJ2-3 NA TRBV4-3 CASSQLAGGYTDTQYF TGCGCCAGCAGCCAGCTAGCGGGGGGGTACACAGATACGCAGTATTTT
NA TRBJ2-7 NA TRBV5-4 CASRERGGGFREQYF TGTGCCAGCAGGGAAAGGGGTGGTGGGTTCCGCGAGCAGTACTTC
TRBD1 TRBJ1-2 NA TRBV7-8 CASSNRGGYTF TGTGCCAGCAGCAACAGGGGGGGCTACACCTTC
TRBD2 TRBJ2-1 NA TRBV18 CASSPMTSGGASSYNEQFF TGTGCCAGCTCACCAATGACTAGCGGGGGGGCCAGCTCCTACAATGAGCAGTTCTTC
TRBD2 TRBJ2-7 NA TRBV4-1 CASSQVTSASSYEQYF TGCGCCAGCAGCCAAGTGACTAGCGCGAGCTCCTACGAGCAGTACTTC
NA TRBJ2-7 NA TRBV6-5 CASSKERVPYEQYF TGTGCCAGCAGTAAGGAAAGGGTGCCCTACGAGCAGTACTTC
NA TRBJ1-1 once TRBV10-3 CAISDRTANTEAFF TGTGCCATCAGTGACCGGACAGCGAACACTGAAGCTTTCTTT
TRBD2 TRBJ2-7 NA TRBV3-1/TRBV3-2 CASSQQLAGGRSYEQYF TGTGCCAGCAGCCAACAGCTAGCGGGAGGACGCTCCTACGAGCAGTACTTC
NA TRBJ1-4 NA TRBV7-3 CASSPRGAPGEKLFF TGTGCCAGCAGCCCCCGAGGGGCCCCAGGGGAAAAACTGTTTTTT
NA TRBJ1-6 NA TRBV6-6 CASSYFSQGGSPLHF TGTGCCAGCAGTTACTTTTCTCAGGGTGGTTCACCCCTCCACTTT
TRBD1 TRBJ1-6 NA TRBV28 CASSRDRGENSPLHF TGTGCCAGCAGTCGGGACAGGGGGGAAAATTCACCCCTCCACTTT
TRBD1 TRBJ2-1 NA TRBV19 CASRQGGYNEQFF TGTGCCAGCCGACAGGGTGGCTACAATGAGCAGTTCTTC
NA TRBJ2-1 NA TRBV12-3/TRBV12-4 CASTKTAYNEQFF TGTGCCAGCACCAAGACTGCCTACAATGAGCAGTTCTTC
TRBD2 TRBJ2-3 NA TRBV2 CASRDHGLAGGSTDTQYF TGTGCCAGCAGGGATCACGGACTAGCGGGGGGGAGCACAGATACGCAGTATTTT
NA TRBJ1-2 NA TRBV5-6 CASSLTPPSNYGYTF TGTGCCAGCAGCTTGACGCCTCCCTCTAACTATGGCTACACCTTC
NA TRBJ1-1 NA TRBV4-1 CASSRGVSSDTEAFF TGCGCCAGCAGCCGAGGGGTGTCCTCGGACACTGAAGCTTTCTTT
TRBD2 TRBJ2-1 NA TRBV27 CASSFRLSNSGKNEQFF TGTGCCAGCAGTTTCCGGCTATCGAATAGCGGGAAAAATGAGCAGTTCTTC
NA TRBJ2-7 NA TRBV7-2 CASSLRRAGLEQYF TGTGCCAGCAGCTTAAGACGGGCGGGACTCGAGCAGTACTTC
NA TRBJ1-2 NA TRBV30 CAWSARIRWAPYGYTF TGTGCCTGGAGTGCCAGGATCAGATGGGCGCCCTATGGCTACACCTTC
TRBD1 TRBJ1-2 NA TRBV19 CASSLGQVPYGYTF TGTGCCAGTAGTCTTGGACAGGTACCCTATGGCTACACCTTC
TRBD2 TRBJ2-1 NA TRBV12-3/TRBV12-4 CASSWTSDEQFF TGTGCCAGCAGTTGGACTAGCGATGAGCAGTTCTTC
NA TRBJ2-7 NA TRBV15 CATSRVFDISYEQYF TGTGCCACCAGCAGAGTGTTTGACATATCCTACGAGCAGTACTTC
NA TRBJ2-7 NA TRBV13 CASLSKGRYEQYF TGTGCCAGCTTGTCCAAGGGTCGGTACGAGCAGTACTTC
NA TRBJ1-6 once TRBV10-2 CASSEPWGSFTLHF TGCGCCAGCAGTGAGCCATGGGGAAGTTTCACCCTCCACTTT
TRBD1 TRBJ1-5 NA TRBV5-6 CASSPGQGRLGNQPQHF TGTGCCAGCAGTCCGGGACAGGGGAGATTGGGCAATCAGCCCCAGCATTTT
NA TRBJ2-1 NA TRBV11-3 CASSLDSRGKNEQFF TGTGCCAGCAGCTTAGATTCGCGGGGAAAAAATGAGCAGTTCTTC
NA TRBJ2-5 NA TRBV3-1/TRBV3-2 CASSPYGGEETQYF TGTGCCAGCAGCCCATACGGGGGCGAAGAGACCCAGTACTTC
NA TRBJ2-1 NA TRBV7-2 CASSFPGRPSYNEQFF TGTGCCAGCAGCTTTCCCGGACGGCCCTCCTACAATGAGCAGTTCTTC
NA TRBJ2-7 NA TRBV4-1 CASSNRVYEQYF TGCGCCAGCAGTAACAGGGTATACGAGCAGTACTTC
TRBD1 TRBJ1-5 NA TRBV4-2 CASSQVTGGQPQHF TGTGCCAGCAGCCAAGTAACAGGGGGACAGCCCCAGCATTTT
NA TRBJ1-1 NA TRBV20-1 CSARIGGGAFF TGCAGTGCTAGAATCGGGGGGGGCGCTTTCTTT
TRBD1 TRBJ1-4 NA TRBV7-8 CASSFGQGRTNEKLFF TGTGCCAGCAGCTTTGGACAGGGAAGGACTAATGAAAAACTGTTTTTT
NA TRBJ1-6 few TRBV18 CASSPGKSPLHF TGTGCCAGCTCACCGGGGAAATCACCCCTCCACTTT
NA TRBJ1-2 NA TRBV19 CASSSDKYYGYTF TGTGCCAGTAGTTCGGACAAGTACTATGGCTACACCTTC